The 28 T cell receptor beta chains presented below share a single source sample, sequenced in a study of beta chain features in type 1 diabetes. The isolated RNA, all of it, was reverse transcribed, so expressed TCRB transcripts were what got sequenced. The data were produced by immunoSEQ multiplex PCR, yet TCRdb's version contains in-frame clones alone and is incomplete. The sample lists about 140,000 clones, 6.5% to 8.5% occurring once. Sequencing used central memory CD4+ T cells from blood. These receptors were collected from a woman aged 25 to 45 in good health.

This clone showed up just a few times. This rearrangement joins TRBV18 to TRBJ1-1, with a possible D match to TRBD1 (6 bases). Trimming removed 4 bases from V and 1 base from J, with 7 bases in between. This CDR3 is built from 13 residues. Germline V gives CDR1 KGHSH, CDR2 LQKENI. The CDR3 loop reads CASSRTENTEAFF. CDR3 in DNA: TGTGCCAGCTCACGGACAGAGAACACTGAAGCTTTCTTT.

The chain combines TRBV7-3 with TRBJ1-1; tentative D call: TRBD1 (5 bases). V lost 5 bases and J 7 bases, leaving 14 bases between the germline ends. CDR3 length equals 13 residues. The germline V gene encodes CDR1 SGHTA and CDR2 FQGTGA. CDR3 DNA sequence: TGTGCCAGCAGCCTAAGGGCGACAGTTGAAGCTTTCTTT. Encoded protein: CASSLRATVEAFF.

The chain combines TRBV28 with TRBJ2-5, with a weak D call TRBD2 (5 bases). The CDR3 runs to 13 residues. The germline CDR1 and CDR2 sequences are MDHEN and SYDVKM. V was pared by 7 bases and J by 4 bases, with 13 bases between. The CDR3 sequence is CASTGQEVETQYF. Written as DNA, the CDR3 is TGTGCCAGCACGGGTCAGGAGGTAGAGACCCAGTACTTC.

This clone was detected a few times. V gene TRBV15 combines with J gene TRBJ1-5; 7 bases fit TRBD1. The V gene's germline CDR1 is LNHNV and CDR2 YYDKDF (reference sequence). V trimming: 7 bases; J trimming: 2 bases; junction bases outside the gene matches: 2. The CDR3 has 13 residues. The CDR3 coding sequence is TGTGCCACCACCGGACAGGGCAATCAGCCCCAGCATTTT. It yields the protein CATTGQGNQPQHF.

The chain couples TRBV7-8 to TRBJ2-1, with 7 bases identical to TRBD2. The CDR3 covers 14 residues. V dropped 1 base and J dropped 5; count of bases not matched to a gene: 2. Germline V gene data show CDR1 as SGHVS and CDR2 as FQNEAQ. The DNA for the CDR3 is TGTGCCAGCAGCTTAGGGACTAGGGACAATGAGCAGTTCTTC. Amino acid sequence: CASSLGTRDNEQFF.

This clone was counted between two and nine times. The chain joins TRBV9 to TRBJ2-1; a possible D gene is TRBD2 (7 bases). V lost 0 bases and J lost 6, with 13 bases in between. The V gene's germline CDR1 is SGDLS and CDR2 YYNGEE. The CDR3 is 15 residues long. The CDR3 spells CASSVGGGSPNEQFF. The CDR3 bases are TGTGCCAGCAGCGTAGGGGGGGGCTCCCCCAATGAGCAGTTCTTC.

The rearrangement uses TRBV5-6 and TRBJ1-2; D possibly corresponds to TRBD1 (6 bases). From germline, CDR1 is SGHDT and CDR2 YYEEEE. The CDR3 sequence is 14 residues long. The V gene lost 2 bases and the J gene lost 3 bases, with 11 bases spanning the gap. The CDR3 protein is CASSFPGVDYGYTF. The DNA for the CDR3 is TGTGCCAGCAGCTTCCCAGGGGTGGACTATGGCTACACCTTC.

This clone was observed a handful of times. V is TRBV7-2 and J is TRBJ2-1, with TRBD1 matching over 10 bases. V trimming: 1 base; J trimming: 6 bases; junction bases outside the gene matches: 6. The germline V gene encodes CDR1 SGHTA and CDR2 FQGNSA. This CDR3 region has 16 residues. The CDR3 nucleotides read TGTGCCAGCAGCTTAGTAAGGGACAGGGGTTTCAATGAGCAGTTCTTC. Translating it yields CASSLVRDRGFNEQFF.

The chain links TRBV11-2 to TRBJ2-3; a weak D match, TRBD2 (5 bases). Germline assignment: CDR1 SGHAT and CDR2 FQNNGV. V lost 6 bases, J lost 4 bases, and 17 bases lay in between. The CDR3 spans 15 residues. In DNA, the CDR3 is TGTGCCAGCAGTAGCCCCGGGATAGGACCAGATACGCAGTATTTT. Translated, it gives CASSSPGIGPDTQYF.

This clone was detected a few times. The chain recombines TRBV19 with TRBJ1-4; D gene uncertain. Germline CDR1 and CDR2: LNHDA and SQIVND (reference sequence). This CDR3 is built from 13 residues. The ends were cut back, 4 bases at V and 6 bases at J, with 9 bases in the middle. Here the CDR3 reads CASSTGWDEKLFF. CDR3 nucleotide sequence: TGTGCCAGTAGTACAGGATGGGATGAAAAACTGTTTTTT.

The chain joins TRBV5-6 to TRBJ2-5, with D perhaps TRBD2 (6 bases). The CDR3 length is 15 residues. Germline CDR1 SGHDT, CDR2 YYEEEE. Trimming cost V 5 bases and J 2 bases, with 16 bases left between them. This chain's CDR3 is CASSGVEGLQETQYF. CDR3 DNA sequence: TGTGCCAGCAGTGGGGTGGAGGGTCTACAAGAGACCCAGTACTTC.

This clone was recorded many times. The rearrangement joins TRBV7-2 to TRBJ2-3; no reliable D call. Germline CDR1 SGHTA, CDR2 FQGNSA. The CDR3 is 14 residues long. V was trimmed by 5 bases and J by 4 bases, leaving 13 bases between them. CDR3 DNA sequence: TGTGCCAGCAGCCCACAGCCGCCCCCAGATACGCAGTATTTT. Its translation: CASSPQPPPDTQYF.

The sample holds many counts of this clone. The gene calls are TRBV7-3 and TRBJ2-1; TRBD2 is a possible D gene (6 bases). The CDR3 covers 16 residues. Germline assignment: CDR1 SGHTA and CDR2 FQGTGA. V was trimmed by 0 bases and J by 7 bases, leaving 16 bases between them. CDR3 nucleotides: TGTGCCAGCAGCTTAACGTACGCTAGCGCTGGGAATGAGCAGTTCTTC. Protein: CASSLTYASAGNEQFF.

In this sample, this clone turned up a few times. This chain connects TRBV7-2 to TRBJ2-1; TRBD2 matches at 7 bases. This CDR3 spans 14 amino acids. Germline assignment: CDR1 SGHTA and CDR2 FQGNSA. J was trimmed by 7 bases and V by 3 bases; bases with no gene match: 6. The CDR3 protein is CASSFTGGTNEQFF. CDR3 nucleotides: TGTGCCAGCAGCTTTACGGGAGGTACAAATGAGCAGTTCTTC.

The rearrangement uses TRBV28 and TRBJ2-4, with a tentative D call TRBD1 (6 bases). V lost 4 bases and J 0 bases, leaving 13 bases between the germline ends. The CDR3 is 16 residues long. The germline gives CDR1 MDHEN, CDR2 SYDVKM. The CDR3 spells CASSSRQALAKNIQYF. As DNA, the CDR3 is TGTGCCAGCAGTTCTAGACAGGCTCTAGCCAAAAACATTCAGTACTTC.

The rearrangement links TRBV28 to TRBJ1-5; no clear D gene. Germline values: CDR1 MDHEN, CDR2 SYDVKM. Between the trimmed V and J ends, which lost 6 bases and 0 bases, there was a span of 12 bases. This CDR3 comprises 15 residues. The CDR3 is CASRSIYDSNQPQHF. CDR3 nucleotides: TGTGCCAGCAGGTCTATATACGATAGCAATCAGCCCCAGCATTTT. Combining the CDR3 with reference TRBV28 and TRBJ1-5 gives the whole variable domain DVKVTQSSRYLVKRTGEKVFLECVQDMDHENMFWYRQDPGLGLRLIYFSYDVKMKEKGDIPEGYSVSREKKERFSLILESASTNQTSMYLCASRSIYDSNQPQHFGDGTRLSIL.

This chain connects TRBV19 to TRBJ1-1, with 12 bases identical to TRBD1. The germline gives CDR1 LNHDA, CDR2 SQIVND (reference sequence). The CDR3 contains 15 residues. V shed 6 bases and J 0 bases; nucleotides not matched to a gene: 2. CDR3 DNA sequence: TGTGCCAGTAGGGGACAGGGGGCGATGAACACTGAAGCTTTCTTT. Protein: CASRGQGAMNTEAFF.

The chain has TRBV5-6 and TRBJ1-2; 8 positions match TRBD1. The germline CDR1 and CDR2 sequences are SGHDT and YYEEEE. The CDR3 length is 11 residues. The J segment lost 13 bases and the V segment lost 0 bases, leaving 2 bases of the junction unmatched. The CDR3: CASSLEDRVTF. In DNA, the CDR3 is TGTGCCAGCAGCTTGGAGGACAGGGTCACCTTC.

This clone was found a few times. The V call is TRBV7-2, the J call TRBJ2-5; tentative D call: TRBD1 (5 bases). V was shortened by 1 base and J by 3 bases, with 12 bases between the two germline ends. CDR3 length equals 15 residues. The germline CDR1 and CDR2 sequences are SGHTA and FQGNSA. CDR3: CASSLVGENKETQYF. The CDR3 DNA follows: TGTGCCAGCAGCTTAGTAGGGGAAAACAAAGAGACCCAGTACTTC.

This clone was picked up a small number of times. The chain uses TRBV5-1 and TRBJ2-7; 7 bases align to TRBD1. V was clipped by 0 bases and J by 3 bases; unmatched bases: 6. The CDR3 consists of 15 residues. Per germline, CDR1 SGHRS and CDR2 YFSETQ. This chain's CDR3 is CASSLAAGGFYEQYF. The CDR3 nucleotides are TGCGCCAGCAGCTTGGCGGCAGGGGGTTTCTACGAGCAGTACTTC.

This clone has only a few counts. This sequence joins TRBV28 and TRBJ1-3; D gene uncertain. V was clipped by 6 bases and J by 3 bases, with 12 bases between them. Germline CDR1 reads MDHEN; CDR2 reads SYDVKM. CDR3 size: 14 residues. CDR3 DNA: TGTGCCAGCAGGGCGGCTCTCCTTGGAAACACCATATATTTT. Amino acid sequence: CASRAALLGNTIYF.

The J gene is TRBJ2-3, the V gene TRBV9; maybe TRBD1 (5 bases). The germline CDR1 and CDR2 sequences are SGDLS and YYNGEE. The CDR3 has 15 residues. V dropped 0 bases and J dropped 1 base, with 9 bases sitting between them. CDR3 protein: CASSVEGIRTDTQYF. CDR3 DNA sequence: TGTGCCAGCAGCGTAGAGGGGATTCGCACAGATACGCAGTATTTT.

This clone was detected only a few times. The CDR3 nucleotides read TGTGCCAGCAGCATCTCCGGGACTAGCGGATACGAGCAGTACTTC. It translates to CASSISGTSGYEQYF. This chain uses TRBV4-2 with TRBJ2-7; 11 bases are shared with TRBD2. Unmatched junction bases numbered 7, after V lost 5 bases and J lost 4 bases. Germline V gene lookup returns CDR1 LGHNA and CDR2 YNFKEQ. The CDR3 runs to 15 residues.

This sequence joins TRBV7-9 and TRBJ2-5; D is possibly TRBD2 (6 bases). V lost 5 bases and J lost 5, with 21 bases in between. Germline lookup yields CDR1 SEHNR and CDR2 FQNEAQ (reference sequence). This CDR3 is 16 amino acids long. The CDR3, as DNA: TGTGCCAGCAGCATAGGTTTGAATCCGGAGGGGGAGACCCAGTACTTC. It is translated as CASSIGLNPEGETQYF.

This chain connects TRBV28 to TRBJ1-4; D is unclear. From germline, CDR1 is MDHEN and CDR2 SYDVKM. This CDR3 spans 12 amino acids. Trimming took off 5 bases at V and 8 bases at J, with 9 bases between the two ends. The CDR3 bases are TGTGCCAGCAGTGGGCAGTCGGAAAAACTGTTTTTT. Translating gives CASSGQSEKLFF.

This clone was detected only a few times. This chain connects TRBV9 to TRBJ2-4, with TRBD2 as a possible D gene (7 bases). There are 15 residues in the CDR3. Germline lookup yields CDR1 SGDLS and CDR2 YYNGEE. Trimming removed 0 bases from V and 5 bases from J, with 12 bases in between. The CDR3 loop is CASSVGRGGQNIQYF. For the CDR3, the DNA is TGTGCCAGCAGCGTAGGTAGGGGGGGCCAAAACATTCAGTACTTC. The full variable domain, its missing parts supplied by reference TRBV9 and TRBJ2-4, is DSGVTQTPKHLITATGQRVTLRCSPRSGDLSVYWYQQSLDQGLQFLIQYYNGEERAKGNILERFSAQQFPDLHSELNLSSLELGDSALYFCASSVGRGGQNIQYFGAGTRLSVL.

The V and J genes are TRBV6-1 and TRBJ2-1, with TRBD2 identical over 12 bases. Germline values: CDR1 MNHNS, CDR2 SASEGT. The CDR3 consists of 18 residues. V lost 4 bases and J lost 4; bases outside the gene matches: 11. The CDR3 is CASSGTGTGTSGYNEQFF. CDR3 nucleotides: TGTGCCAGCAGTGGGACAGGGACGGGGACTAGCGGGTACAATGAGCAGTTCTTC.

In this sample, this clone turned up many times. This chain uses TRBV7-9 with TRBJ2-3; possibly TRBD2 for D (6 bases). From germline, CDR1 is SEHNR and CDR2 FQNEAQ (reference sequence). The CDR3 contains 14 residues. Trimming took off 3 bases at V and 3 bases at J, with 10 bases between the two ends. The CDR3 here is CASSFGTSTDTQYF. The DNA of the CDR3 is TGTGCCAGCAGCTTCGGGACTTCAACAGATACGCAGTATTTT.